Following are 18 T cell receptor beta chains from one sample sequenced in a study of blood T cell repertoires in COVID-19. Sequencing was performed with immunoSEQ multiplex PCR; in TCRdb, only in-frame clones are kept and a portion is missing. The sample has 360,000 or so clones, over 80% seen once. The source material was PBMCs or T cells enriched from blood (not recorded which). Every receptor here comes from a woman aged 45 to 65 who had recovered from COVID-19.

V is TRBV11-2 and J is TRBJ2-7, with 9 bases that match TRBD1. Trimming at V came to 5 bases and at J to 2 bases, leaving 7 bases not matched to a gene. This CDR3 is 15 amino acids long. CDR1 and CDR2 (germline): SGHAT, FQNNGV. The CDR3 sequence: CASSRGQGNTYEQYF. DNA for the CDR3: TGTGCCAGCAGCCGCGGACAGGGGAATACCTACGAGCAGTACTTC.

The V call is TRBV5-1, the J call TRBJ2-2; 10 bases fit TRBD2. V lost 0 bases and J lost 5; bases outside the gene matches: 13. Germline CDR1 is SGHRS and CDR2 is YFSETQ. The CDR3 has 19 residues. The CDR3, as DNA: TGCGCCAGCAGCTTGGAAGCTGCTCCTAGCGGGAGAATTACCGGGGAGCTGTTTTTT. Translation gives CASSLEAAPSGRITGELFF.

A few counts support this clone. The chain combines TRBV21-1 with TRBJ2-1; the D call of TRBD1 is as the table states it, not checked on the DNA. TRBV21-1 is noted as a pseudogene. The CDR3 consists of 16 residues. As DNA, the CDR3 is TGTGCCAGCAGCGCAGCTTATCTCCAGGGGAAGAATGAGCAGTTCTTC. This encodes CASSAAYLQGKNEQFF.

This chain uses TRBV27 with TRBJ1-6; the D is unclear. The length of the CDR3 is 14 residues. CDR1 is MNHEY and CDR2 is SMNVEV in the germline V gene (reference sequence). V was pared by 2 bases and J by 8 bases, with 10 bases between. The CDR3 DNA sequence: TGTGCCAGCAGTTTAGAGGGTGATCATTCACCCCTCCACTTT. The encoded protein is CASSLEGDHSPLHF.

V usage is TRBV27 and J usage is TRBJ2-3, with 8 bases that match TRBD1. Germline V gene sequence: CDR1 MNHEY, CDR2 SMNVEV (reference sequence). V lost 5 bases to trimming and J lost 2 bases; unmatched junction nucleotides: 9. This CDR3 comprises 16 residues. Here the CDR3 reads CASSPDRAHHTDTQYF. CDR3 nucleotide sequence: TGTGCCAGCAGTCCGGACAGGGCCCACCACACAGATACGCAGTATTTT.

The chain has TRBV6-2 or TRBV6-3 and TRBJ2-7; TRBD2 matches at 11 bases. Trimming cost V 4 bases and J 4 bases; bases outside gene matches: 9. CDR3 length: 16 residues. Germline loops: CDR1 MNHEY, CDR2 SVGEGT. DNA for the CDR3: TGTGCCAGCAGTTCCCCCAGACTAGCGGGACGGTACGAGCAGTACTTC. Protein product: CASSSPRLAGRYEQYF.

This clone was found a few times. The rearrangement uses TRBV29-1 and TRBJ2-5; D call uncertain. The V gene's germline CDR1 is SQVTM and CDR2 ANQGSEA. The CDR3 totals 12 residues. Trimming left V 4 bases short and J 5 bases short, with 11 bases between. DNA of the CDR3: TGCAGCGTTGGGTCCAGGTTGGAGACCCAGTACTTC. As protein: CSVGSRLETQYF.

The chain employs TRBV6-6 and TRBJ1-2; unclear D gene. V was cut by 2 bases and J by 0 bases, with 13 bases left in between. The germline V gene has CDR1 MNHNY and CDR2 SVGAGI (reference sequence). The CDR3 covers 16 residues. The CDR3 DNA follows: TGTGCCAGCAGTTACACGTTGCAGGTAGCTAACTATGGCTACACCTTC. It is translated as CASSYTLQVANYGYTF.

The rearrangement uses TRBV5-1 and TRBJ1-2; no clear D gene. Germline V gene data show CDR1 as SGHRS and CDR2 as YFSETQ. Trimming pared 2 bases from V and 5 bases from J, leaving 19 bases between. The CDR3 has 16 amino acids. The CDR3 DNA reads TGCGCCAGCAGCTTAGATTTAGCCAGAGGGCCTTATGGCTACACCTTC. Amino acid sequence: CASSLDLARGPYGYTF.

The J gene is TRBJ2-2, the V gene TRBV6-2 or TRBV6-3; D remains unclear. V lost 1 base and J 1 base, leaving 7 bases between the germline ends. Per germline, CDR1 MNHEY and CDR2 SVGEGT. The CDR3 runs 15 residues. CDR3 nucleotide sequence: TGTGCCAGCAGTTACTTTTCCGGGAACACCGGGGAGCTGTTTTTT. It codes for CASSYFSGNTGELFF.

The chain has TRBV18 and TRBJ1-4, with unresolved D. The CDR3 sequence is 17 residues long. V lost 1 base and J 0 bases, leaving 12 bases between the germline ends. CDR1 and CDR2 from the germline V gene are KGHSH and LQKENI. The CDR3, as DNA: TGTGCCAGCTCACCACTCGGGGAAATCGCAACTAATGAAAAACTGTTTTTT. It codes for CASSPLGEIATNEKLFF. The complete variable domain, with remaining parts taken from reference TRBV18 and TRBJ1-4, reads NAGVMQNPRHLVRRRGQEARLRCSPMKGHSHVYWYRQLPEEGLKFMVYLQKENIIDESGMPKERFSAEFPKEGPSILRIQQVVRGDSAAYFCASSPLGEIATNEKLFFGSGTQLSVL.

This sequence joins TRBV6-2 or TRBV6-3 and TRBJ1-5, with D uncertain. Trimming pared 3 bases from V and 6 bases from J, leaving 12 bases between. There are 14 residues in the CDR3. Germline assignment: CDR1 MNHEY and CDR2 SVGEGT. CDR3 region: CASSYPSSGQPQHF. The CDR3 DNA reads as TGTGCCAGCAGTTATCCCTCGTCGGGTCAGCCCCAGCATTTT.

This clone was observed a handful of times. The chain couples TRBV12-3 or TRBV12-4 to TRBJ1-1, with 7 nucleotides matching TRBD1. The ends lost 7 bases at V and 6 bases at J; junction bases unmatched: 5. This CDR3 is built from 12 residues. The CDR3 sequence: CASTLTGAEAFF. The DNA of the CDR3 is TGTGCCAGCACCCTAACAGGGGCTGAAGCTTTCTTT.

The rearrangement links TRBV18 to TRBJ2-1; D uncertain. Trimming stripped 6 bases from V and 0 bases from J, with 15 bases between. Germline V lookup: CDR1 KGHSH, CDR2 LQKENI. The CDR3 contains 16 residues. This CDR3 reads CASSPYQKSSYNEQFF. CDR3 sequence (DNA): TGTGCCAGCTCCCCCTATCAAAAGTCCTCCTACAATGAGCAGTTCTTC.

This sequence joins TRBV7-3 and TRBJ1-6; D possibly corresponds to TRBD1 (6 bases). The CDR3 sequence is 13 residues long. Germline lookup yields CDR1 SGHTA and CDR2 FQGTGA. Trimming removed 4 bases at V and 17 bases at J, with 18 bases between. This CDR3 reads CASSSKAGAQIHF. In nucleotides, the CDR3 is TGTGCCAGCAGCTCTAAGGCAGGGGCACAGATCCACTTT.

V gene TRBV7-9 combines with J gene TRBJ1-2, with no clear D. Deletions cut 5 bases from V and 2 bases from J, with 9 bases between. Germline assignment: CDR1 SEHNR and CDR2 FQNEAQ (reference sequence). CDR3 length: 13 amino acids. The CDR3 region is CASSPNLNYGYTF. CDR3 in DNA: TGTGCCAGCAGCCCCAACCTAAACTATGGCTACACCTTC. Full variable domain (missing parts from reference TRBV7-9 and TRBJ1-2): DTGVSQNPRHKITKRGQNVTFRCDPISEHNRLYWYRQTLGQGPEFLTYFQNEAQLEKSRLLSDRFSAERPKGSFSTLEIQRTEQGDSAMYLCASSPNLNYGYTFGSGTRLTVV.

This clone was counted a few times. The CDR3 sequence is CASSPNYGGYTF. The CDR3 nucleotides read TGTGCCAGCAGCCCAAACTATGGGGGCTACACCTTC. The rearrangement uses TRBV7-6 and TRBJ1-2, with D hard to call. V was cut by 5 bases and J by 8 bases, with 12 bases left in between. The germline V gene encodes CDR1 SGHVS and CDR2 FNYEAQ. The CDR3 is 12 residues long.

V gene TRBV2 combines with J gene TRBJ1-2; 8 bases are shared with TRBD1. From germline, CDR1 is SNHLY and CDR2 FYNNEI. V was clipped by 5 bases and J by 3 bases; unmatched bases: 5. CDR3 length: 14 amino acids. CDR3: CASSSQQGDYGYTF. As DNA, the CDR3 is TGTGCCAGCAGTTCGCAACAGGGGGACTATGGCTACACCTTC.